These 22 T cell receptor beta chains were sequenced from one sample in a study of a mutant IDH1 vaccine in newly diagnosed glioma. Antigen specificity for these receptors is unknown. TCRdb keeps only in-frame clones here, not all; method: immunoSEQ multiplex PCR. The table has tens of thousands of clones, approximately 79% seen once. Indicated time point: week 47, end of study. A 20-mer mutant IDH1 peptide at 300 ug was injected subcutaneously with topical imiquimod. The sample here was PBMCs, taken from a glioma patient whose treatment included an IDH1 peptide vaccine. The receptors shown here come from a young man with glioma. Some clones in this sample may be carry-over from other donors' samples.

The V call is TRBV29-1, the J call TRBJ2-7, with 8 nucleotides matching TRBD2. This CDR3 has 14 amino acids. V gave up 7 bases and J gave up 9 bases; unmatched junction bases: 17. Germline V gives CDR1 SQVTM, CDR2 ANQGSEA. CDR3 in DNA: TGCAGCGGCCGGGAGGGACCCACTAGCCTCGGGCAGTACTTC. Translated, it gives CSGREGPTSLGQYF.

This clone was picked up a small number of times. J is TRBJ2-3 and V is TRBV9; unclear D gene. The CDR3 contains 12 residues. Trimming removed 5 bases from V and 2 bases from J, with 6 bases in between. CDR1 SGDLS and CDR2 YYNGEE come from the germline V gene. The CDR3 DNA follows: TGTGCCAGCAGAATGGTCACAGATACGCAGTATTTT. Translated, it gives CASRMVTDTQYF. The full variable domain, completed using reference TRBV9 and TRBJ2-3, is DSGVTQTPKHLITATGQRVTLRCSPRSGDLSVYWYQQSLDQGLQFLIQYYNGEERAKGNILERFSAQQFPDLHSELNLSSLELGDSALYFCASRMVTDTQYFGPGTRLTVL.

In this sample, this clone turned up once. The chain joins TRBV6-1 to TRBJ1-2, with 8 bases fitting TRBD1. The germline V gene encodes CDR1 MNHNS and CDR2 SASEGT. J gave up 0 bases and V 6 bases, and 3 bases lay outside the gene matches. This CDR3 has 14 amino acids. The CDR3 DNA reads TGTGCCAGCAGAGGACAGGGTTCTAACTATGGCTACACCTTC. As protein: CASRGQGSNYGYTF.

This clone showed up just a few times. This chain connects TRBV10-3 to TRBJ1-4, with D tentatively TRBD1 (5 bases). The CDR3 contains 15 residues. Per germline, CDR1 ENHRY and CDR2 SYGVKD. Trimming pared 2 bases from V and 3 bases from J, leaving 10 bases between. Here the CDR3 reads CAISEAGRANEKLFF. The CDR3, as DNA: TGTGCCATCAGTGAGGCGGGACGAGCTAATGAAAAACTGTTTTTT.

In its sample, this clone was seen a few times. V gene TRBV7-9 combines with J gene TRBJ1-4; D remains unclear. V shed 5 bases and J shed 10 bases, with 8 bases lying between them. The CDR3 runs 11 residues. Germline CDR1 is SEHNR and CDR2 is FQNEAQ (reference sequence). The CDR3 region has the DNA TGTGCCAGCAGCAATGAACGAAAACTGTTTTTT. It is translated as CASSNERKLFF.

The chain is built from TRBV20-1 and TRBJ1-2; the D gene is possibly TRBD1 (6 bases). From germline, CDR1 is DFQATT and CDR2 SNEGSKA (reference sequence). The length of the CDR3 is 11 residues. V lost 4 bases and J lost 6, with 9 bases in between. The CDR3 spells CSAMTGHGYTF. DNA for the CDR3: TGCAGTGCTATGACAGGTCATGGCTACACCTTC.

This chain connects TRBV5-1 to TRBJ1-4; 11 nucleotides line up with TRBD1. Trimming at V came to 0 bases and at J to 7 bases, leaving 2 bases not matched to a gene. This CDR3 has 15 residues. CDR1 SGHRS and CDR2 YFSETQ come from the germline V gene. CDR3 nucleotide sequence: TGCGCCAGCAGCTTGGGAGGGACAGGGGGTGAAAAACTGTTTTTT. Protein sequence: CASSLGGTGGEKLFF. The whole variable domain, remainder taken from reference TRBV5-1 and TRBJ1-4, is KAGVTQTPRYLIKTRGQQVTLSCSPISGHRSVSWYQQTPGQGLQFLFEYFSETQRNKGNFPGRFSGRQFSNSRSEMNVSTLELGDSALYLCASSLGGTGGEKLFFGSGTQLSVL.

The CDR3 spells CASSYTGPSVNYEQYF. In DNA form, the CDR3 reads TGTGCCAGCAGTTACACAGGACCCTCGGTCAATTACGAGCAGTACTTC. The gene calls are TRBV6-5 and TRBJ2-7; tentative D call: TRBD1 (5 bases). The CDR3 length is 16 residues. V was cut by 2 bases and J by 4 bases, with 18 bases left in between. From germline, CDR1 is MNHEY and CDR2 SVGAGI.

DNA for the CDR3: TGTGCCAGCAGCCCCCGGGGGGGGCGCCGGACCGGGGAGCTGTTTTTT. This encodes CASSPRGGRRTGELFF. The chain is built from TRBV5-6 and TRBJ2-2; 8 bases align to TRBD2. With 4 bases clipped from V and 5 bases from J, the junction kept 10 bases outside the gene matches. CDR1 and CDR2 from the germline V gene are SGHDT and YYEEEE. The CDR3 runs 16 residues.

This clone was counted once. V gene TRBV12-5 combines with J gene TRBJ1-3; a possible D gene is TRBD1 (6 bases). Germline V gene lookup returns CDR1 LGHNT and CDR2 FRNRAP. Trimming took off 3 bases at V and 0 bases at J, with 15 bases between the two ends. The CDR3 has 17 amino acids. In DNA form, the CDR3 reads TGTGCTAGTGGTTTAGAAAAGACGGGGGCCTCTGGAAACACCATATATTTT. Residues: CASGLEKTGASGNTIYF.

This chain links TRBV6-5 with TRBJ2-5; weak D call: TRBD1 (5 bases). The CDR3 is 14 amino acids. Germline CDR1 and CDR2: MNHEY and SVGAGI. Trimming cost V 6 bases and J 5 bases, with 16 bases left between them. CDR3 loop: CASSRTMSSETQYF. DNA for the CDR3: TGTGCCAGCAGCCGGACAATGAGCTCCGAGACCCAGTACTTC.

This chain uses TRBV15 with TRBJ2-5; D is tentatively TRBD1 or TRBD2 (6 bases each). CDR3 length: 15 residues. CDR1 is LNHNV, CDR2 YYDKDF, per germline (reference sequence). V was cut by 1 base and J by 4 bases, with 13 bases left in between. The CDR3 sequence is CATSRGQGTGETQYF. CDR3 coding DNA: TGTGCCACCAGCAGAGGGCAGGGGACTGGAGAGACCCAGTACTTC.

The chain uses TRBV30 and TRBJ1-2, with a tentative D call TRBD1 (6 bases). Germline V gene lookup returns CDR1 GTSNPN and CDR2 SVGIG (reference sequence). The CDR3 length is 12 residues. Trimming left V 2 bases short and J 10 bases short, with 14 bases between. CDR3 amino acids: CAWSFAGTPYTF. The CDR3 DNA reads TGTGCCTGGAGTTTCGCCGGGACACCCTACACCTTC.

The rearrangement uses TRBV7-2 and TRBJ1-5; D remains unclear. Germline V CDR1 and CDR2: SGHTA, FQGNSA. The CDR3 is 14 residues long. The ends were cut back, 3 bases at V and 0 bases at J, with 6 bases in the middle. The CDR3 loop is CASSLGYSNQPQHF. Here the CDR3 DNA reads TGTGCCAGCAGCTTGGGTTATAGCAATCAGCCCCAGCATTTT.

The V and J genes are TRBV5-1 and TRBJ2-1, with D possibly matching TRBD2 (6 bases). The ends were cut back, 2 bases at V and 6 bases at J, with 15 bases in the middle. CDR3 length: 15 amino acids. Germline CDR1 SGHRS, CDR2 YFSETQ. The CDR3 here is CASSFGGTSLNEQFF. CDR3 in DNA: TGCGCCAGCAGCTTCGGGGGTACTAGCCTCAATGAGCAGTTCTTC.

The chain combines TRBV9 with TRBJ1-2; D unclear. CDR3 length equals 12 residues. Deletions cut 4 bases from V and 7 bases from J, with 11 bases between. Germline CDR1 reads SGDLS; CDR2 reads YYNGEE. CDR3 DNA: TGTGCCAGCAGCTCCCTCGGGTTTGGCTACACCTTC. It yields the protein CASSSLGFGYTF.

V is TRBV4-2 and J is TRBJ1-2; TRBD1 aligns across 8 bases. With 1 base clipped from V and 6 bases from J, the junction kept 10 bases outside the gene matches. Germline V gives CDR1 LGHNA, CDR2 YNFKEQ. The CDR3 runs to 16 residues. The CDR3, as DNA: TGTGCCAGCAGCCAAGGCCCCCCAGGGGGCGCGGATGGCTACACCTTC. It is translated as CASSQGPPGGADGYTF.

The rearrangement joins TRBV10-3 to TRBJ1-1, with TRBD1 identical over 8 bases. This CDR3 comprises 14 residues. The trim removed 0 bases at V and 8 bases at J, leaving 5 bases unmatched. Germline assignment: CDR1 ENHRY and CDR2 SYGVKD. For the CDR3, the DNA is TGTGCCATCAGTGAGTCGGCAGGGGGCTCGGAAGCTTTCTTT. This codes for CAISESAGGSEAFF.

This clone has more than one count but fewer than ten. The CDR3, as DNA: TGCGCCAGCAGCCAACGGGCGACAGGGGCAATCGATGGCTACACCTTC. Translating gives CASSQRATGAIDGYTF. This sequence joins TRBV4-3 and TRBJ1-2; TRBD1 aligns across 8 bases. CDR1 is LGHNA and CDR2 is YSLEER in the germline V gene. The V segment lost 2 bases and the J segment 6 bases; nucleotides outside the gene matches: 11. CDR3 size: 16 residues.

This chain links TRBV23-1 with TRBJ2-3; tentatively, D is TRBD1 (6 bases). TRBV23-1 is marked as an open reading frame, function uncertain. V dropped 5 bases and J dropped 6 bases, with 12 bases sitting between them. The CDR3 is 13 amino acids. The CDR3 is CASSTTGWDTQYF. The DNA for the CDR3 is TGCGCCAGCAGTACTACAGGGTGGGATACGCAGTATTTT.

This sequence joins TRBV5-4 and TRBJ1-1; unclear D gene. Germline assignment: CDR1 SGHNT and CDR2 YYREEE (reference sequence). Trimming took off 0 bases at V and 9 bases at J, with 9 bases between the two ends. The length of the CDR3 is 12 residues. The CDR3 is CASSLGVRKAFF. CDR3 DNA: TGTGCCAGCAGCTTGGGGGTCAGGAAAGCTTTCTTT.

Here the CDR3 reads CASSLVGQDSPLHF. In DNA, the CDR3 is TGTGCCAGCAGTTTGGTAGGACAAGACTCACCCCTCCACTTT. The chain carries TRBV27 and TRBJ1-6, with a possible D match to TRBD1 (5 bases). Trimming shortened V by 3 bases and J by 10 bases, and 13 bases separated the two germline ends. Germline loops: CDR1 MNHEY, CDR2 SMNVEV (reference sequence). The CDR3 totals 14 residues.